A selection of T cell receptor beta chains follows, all from one sample in a study of shared clonotypes between healthy human individuals. Assay used: immunoSEQ multiplex PCR; TCRdb lists only in-frame clones, some missing. The table has around 440,000 clones, 70% to 80% seen once. The sequenced material came from PBMCs. The receptors were gathered from a woman aged 40 to 50 in good health. Some clones in this sample may be carry-over from other donors' samples. Both conserved end residues are part of each CDR3. D genes are given only for firm matches. Only some rows state a clone size, as once, few, many or a class for expanded clones.

J: TRBJ2-7
D: TRBD1
size: NA
V: TRBV5-1
CDR3: CASSRGQGGPDEQYF
DNA: TGCGCCAGCAGCCGGGGACAGGGGGGACCAGACGAGCAGTACTTC

J: TRBJ2-7
D: NA
size: NA
V: TRBV19
CDR3: CASSFTSRDAYEQYF
DNA: TGTGCCAGTAGTTTCACCAGCAGGGACGCCTACGAGCAGTACTTC

J: TRBJ2-1
D: NA
size: NA
V: TRBV28
CDR3: CASTLGLGHYNEQFF
DNA: TGTGCCAGCACCTTGGGGCTAGGGCACTACAATGAGCAGTTCTTC

J: TRBJ2-7
D: NA
size: NA
V: TRBV15
CDR3: CATSVGTRGGYEQYF
DNA: TGTGCCACCAGCGTAGGAACCCGGGGCGGGTACGAGCAGTACTTC

J: TRBJ1-5
D: NA
size: NA
V: TRBV7-2
CDR3: CASSTGAVNQPQHF
DNA: TGTGCCAGCAGCACGGGGGCGGTGAATCAGCCCCAGCATTTT

J: TRBJ2-4
D: NA
size: NA
V: TRBV28
CDR3: CASSLSSRNIQYF
DNA: TGTGCCAGCAGTTTAAGTAGTAGAAACATTCAGTACTTC

J: TRBJ1-1
D: NA
size: NA
V: TRBV9
CDR3: CASSVAVVTEAFF
DNA: TGTGCCAGCAGCGTAGCCGTGGTAACTGAAGCTTTCTTT

J: TRBJ1-3
D: NA
size: few
V: TRBV7-2
CDR3: CASSPGGALGNTIYF
DNA: TGTGCCAGCAGCCCTGGCGGGGCACTTGGAAACACCATATATTTT

J: TRBJ1-5
D: NA
size: once
V: TRBV6-5
CDR3: CASRQNRGNQPQHF
DNA: TGTGCCAGCAGGCAGAATCGGGGCAATCAGCCCCAGCATTTT

J: TRBJ1-4
D: NA
size: NA
V: TRBV28
CDR3: CASSFWQGREKLFF
DNA: TGTGCCAGCAGTTTTTGGCAGGGACGTGAAAAACTGTTTTTT

J: TRBJ1-2
D: NA
size: NA
V: TRBV7-2
CDR3: CASSWDGTYGYTF
DNA: TGTGCCAGCAGCTGGGACGGTACCTATGGCTACACCTTC

J: TRBJ1-1
D: TRBD1
size: NA
V: TRBV10-3
CDR3: CAISVGTGITEAFF
DNA: TGTGCCATCAGTGTCGGGACAGGGATCACTGAAGCTTTCTTT

J: TRBJ1-5
D: TRBD1
size: NA
V: TRBV18
CDR3: CASSKTGAKLNQPQHF
DNA: TGTGCCAGCTCAAAGACAGGGGCGAAGCTCAATCAGCCCCAGCATTTT

J: TRBJ2-7
D: TRBD2
size: NA
V: TRBV10-3
CDR3: CATLETSGSYEQYF
DNA: TGTGCCACCCTGGAGACTAGCGGCTCCTACGAGCAGTACTTC

J: TRBJ2-7
D: NA
size: NA
V: TRBV5-1
CDR3: CASSLVNRVPLYEQYF
DNA: TGCGCCAGCAGCTTGGTCAACCGGGTCCCACTCTACGAGCAGTACTTC

J: TRBJ2-3
D: NA
size: NA
V: TRBV5-5
CDR3: CASSFTGQSTDTQYF
DNA: TGTGCCAGCAGCTTCACGGGACAAAGCACAGATACGCAGTATTTT

J: TRBJ2-1
D: NA
size: NA
V: TRBV10-1
CDR3: CASSSSSSYNEQFF
DNA: TGCGCCAGCTCTAGCTCCAGCTCCTACAATGAGCAGTTCTTC

J: TRBJ1-4
D: NA
size: NA
V: TRBV4-1
CDR3: CASSQVGLQEKLFF
DNA: TGCGCCAGCAGCCAAGTAGGGTTGCAGGAAAAACTGTTTTTT

J: TRBJ2-1
D: TRBD2
size: NA
V: TRBV7-7
CDR3: CASSLRLAEYNEQFF
DNA: TGTGCTAGCAGCCTCCGACTAGCGGAGTACAATGAGCAGTTCTTC

J: TRBJ2-5
D: TRBD2
size: NA
V: TRBV5-1
CDR3: CASSLDGTSGGETQYF
DNA: TGCGCCAGCAGCTTGGACGGGACTAGCGGTGGGGAGACCCAGTACTTC

J: TRBJ2-2
D: TRBD1
size: NA
V: TRBV9
CDR3: CASSPGTAHTGELFF
DNA: TGTGCCAGCAGCCCCGGGACAGCCCACACCGGGGAGCTGTTTTTT

J: TRBJ1-2
D: NA
size: NA
V: TRBV7-3
CDR3: CASSRDRNYGYTF
DNA: TGTGCCAGCAGCCGTGACCGGAACTATGGCTACACCTTC

J: TRBJ2-4
D: NA
size: NA
V: TRBV5-1
CDR3: CASSLDRPGAKNIQYF
DNA: TGCGCCAGCAGCTTGGACAGGCCAGGGGCCAAAAACATTCAGTACTTC

J: TRBJ1-4
D: TRBD1
size: NA
V: TRBV19
CDR3: CASSPDRWTEKLFF
DNA: TGTGCCAGTAGCCCGGACAGGTGGACGGAAAAACTGTTTTTT

J: TRBJ2-7
D: NA
size: NA
V: TRBV2
CDR3: CASRAGTSYEQYF
DNA: TGTGCCAGCAGAGCCGGGACCTCATACGAGCAGTACTTC

J: TRBJ2-7
D: NA
size: NA
V: TRBV27
CDR3: CASSSPTYGQHF
DNA: TGTGCCAGCAGTTCCCCGACCTACGGGCAGCACTTC

J: TRBJ2-5
D: NA
size: NA
V: TRBV6-6
CDR3: CASSPPGVETQYF
DNA: TGTGCCAGCAGTCCTCCAGGGGTCGAGACCCAGTACTTC

J: TRBJ2-7
D: NA
size: few
V: TRBV2
CDR3: CASSPPYEQYF
DNA: TGTGCCAGCAGTCCACCCTACGAGCAGTACTTC